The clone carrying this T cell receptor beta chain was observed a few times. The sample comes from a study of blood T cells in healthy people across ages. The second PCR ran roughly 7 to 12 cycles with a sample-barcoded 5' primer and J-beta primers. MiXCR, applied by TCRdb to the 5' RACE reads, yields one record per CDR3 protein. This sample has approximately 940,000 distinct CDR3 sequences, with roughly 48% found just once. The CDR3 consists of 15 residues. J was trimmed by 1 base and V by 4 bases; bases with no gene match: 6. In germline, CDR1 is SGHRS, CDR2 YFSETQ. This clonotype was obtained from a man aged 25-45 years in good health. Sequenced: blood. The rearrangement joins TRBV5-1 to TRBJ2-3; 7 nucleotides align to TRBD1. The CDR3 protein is CASSPSGTGTDTQYF. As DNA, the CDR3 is TGCGCCAGCAGCCCGTCCGGGACAGGCACAGATACGCAGTATTTT. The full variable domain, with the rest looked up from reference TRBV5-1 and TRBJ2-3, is KAGVTQTPRYLIKTRGQQVTLSCSPISGHRSVSWYQQTPGQGLQFLFEYFSETQRNKGNFPGRFSGRQFSNSRSEMNVSTLELGDSALYLCASSPSGTGTDTQYFGPGTRLTVL.